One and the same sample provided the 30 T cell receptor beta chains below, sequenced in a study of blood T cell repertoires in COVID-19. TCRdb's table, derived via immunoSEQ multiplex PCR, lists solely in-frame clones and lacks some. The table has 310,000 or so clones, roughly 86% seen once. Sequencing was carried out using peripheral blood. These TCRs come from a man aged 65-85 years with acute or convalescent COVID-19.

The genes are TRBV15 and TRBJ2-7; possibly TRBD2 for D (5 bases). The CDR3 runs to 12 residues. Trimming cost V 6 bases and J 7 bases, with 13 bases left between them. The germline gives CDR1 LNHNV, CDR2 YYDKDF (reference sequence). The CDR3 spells CATSSAVGEQYF. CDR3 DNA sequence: TGTGCCACCAGTTCAGCGGTGGGGGAGCAGTACTTC. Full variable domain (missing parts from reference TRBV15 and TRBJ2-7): DAMVIQNPRYQVTQFGKPVTLSCSQTLNHNVMYWYQQKSSQAPKLLFHYYDKDFNNEADTPDNFQSRRPNTSFCFLDIRSPGLGDTAMYLCATSSAVGEQYFGPGTRLTVT.

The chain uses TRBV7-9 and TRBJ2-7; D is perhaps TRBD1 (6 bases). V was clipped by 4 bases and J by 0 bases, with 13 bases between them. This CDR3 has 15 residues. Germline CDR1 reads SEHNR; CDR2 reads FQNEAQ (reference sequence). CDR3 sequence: CASSSIQGSSYEQYF. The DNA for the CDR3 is TGTGCCAGCAGCTCCATACAGGGATCCTCCTACGAGCAGTACTTC. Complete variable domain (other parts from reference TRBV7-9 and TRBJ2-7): DTGVSQNPRHKITKRGQNVTFRCDPISEHNRLYWYRQTLGQGPEFLTYFQNEAQLEKSRLLSDRFSAERPKGSFSTLEIQRTEQGDSAMYLCASSSIQGSSYEQYFGPGTRLTVT.

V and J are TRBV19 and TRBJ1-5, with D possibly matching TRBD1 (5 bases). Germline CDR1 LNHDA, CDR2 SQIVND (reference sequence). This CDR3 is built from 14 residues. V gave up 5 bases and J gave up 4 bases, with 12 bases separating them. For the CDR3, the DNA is TGTGCCAGTAGTCCGAGACAGACTAATCAGCCCCAGCATTTT. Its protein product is CASSPRQTNQPQHF.

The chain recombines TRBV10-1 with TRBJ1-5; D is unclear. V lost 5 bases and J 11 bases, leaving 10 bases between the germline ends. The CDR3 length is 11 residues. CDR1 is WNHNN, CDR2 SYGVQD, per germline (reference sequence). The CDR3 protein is CASSNGGSQHF. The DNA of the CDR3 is TGCGCCAGCAGTAACGGCGGATCCCAGCATTTT.

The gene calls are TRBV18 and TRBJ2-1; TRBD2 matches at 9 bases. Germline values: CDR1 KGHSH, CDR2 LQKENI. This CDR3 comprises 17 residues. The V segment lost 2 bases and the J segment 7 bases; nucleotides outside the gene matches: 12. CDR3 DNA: TGTGCCAGCTCACCAGCCCTAGCGGGGTCGGGTAAGAATGAGCAGTTCTTC. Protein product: CASSPALAGSGKNEQFF.

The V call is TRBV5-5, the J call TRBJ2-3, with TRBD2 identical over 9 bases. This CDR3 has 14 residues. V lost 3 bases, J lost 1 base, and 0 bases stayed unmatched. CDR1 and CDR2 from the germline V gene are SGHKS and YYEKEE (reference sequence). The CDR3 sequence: CASSWTSGTDTQYF. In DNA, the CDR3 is TGTGCCAGCAGCTGGACTAGCGGCACAGATACGCAGTATTTT.

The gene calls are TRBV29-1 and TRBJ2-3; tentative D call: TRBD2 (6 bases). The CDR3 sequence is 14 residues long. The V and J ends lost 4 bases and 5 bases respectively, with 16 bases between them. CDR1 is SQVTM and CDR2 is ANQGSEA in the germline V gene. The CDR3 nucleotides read TGCAGCGTTGCGGTGGGAGGAAGGGGAGATACGCAGTATTTT. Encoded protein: CSVAVGGRGDTQYF.

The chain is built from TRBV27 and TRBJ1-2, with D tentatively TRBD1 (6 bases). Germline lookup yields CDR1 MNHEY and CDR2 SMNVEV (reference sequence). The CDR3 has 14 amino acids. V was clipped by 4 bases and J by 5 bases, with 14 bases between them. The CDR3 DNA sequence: TGTGCCAGCAGTTCGACAGGAGTAGGGTATGGCTACACCTTC. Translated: CASSSTGVGYGYTF.

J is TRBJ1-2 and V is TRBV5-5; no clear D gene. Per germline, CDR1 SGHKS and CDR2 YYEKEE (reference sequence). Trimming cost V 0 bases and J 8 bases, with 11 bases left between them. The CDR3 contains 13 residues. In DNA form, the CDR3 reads TGTGCCAGCAGCTTGGCACCGGGAGAGGGCTACACCTTC. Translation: CASSLAPGEGYTF. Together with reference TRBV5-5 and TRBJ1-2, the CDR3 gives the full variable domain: DAGVTQSPTHLIKTRGQQVTLRCSPISGHKSVSWYQQVLGQGPQFIFQYYEKEERGRGNFPDRFSARQFPNYSSELNVNALLLGDSALYLCASSLAPGEGYTFGSGTRLTVV.

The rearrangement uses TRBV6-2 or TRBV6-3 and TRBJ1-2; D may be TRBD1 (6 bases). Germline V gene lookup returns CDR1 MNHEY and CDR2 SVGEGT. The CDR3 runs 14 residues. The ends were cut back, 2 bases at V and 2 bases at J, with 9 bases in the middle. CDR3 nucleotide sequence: TGTGCCAGCAGTTACAGAGACAGGAACTATGGCTACACCTTC. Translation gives CASSYRDRNYGYTF.

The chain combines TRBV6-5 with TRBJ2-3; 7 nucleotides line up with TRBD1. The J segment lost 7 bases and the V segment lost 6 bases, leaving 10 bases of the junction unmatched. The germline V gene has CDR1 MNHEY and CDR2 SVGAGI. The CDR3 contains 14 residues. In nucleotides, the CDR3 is TGTGCCAGCAGGTTGGGGACAGAGATCAATACGCAGTATTTT. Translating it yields CASRLGTEINTQYF.

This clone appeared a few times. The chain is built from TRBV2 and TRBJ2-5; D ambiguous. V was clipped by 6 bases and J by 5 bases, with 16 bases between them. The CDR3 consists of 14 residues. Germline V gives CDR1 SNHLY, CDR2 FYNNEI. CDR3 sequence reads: CASRIRPSRETQYF. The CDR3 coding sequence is TGTGCCAGCAGAATCCGCCCTTCCCGGGAGACCCAGTACTTC.

The CDR3 protein is CASWDRASTEAFF. Written as DNA, the CDR3 is TGTGCCAGTTGGGACAGGGCCAGCACTGAAGCTTTCTTT. The chain links TRBV6-5 to TRBJ1-1; 9 bases align to TRBD1. This CDR3 region has 13 residues. Germline V CDR1 and CDR2: MNHEY, SVGAGI. With 9 bases clipped from V and 4 bases from J, the junction kept 6 bases outside the gene matches.

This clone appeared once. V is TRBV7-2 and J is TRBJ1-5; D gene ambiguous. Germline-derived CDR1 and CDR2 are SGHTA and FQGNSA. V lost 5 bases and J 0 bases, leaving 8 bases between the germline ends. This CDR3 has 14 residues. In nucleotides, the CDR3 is TGTGCCAGCAGCCCGGCGGGTAGCAATCAGCCCCAGCATTTT. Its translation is CASSPAGSNQPQHF.

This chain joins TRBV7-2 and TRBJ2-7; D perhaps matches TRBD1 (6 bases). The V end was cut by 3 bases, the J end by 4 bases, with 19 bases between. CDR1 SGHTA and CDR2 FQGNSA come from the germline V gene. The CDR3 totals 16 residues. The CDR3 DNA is TGTGCCAGCAGCTTGGCGAGTACAGGGATGGGGTACGAGCAGTACTTC. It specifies CASSLASTGMGYEQYF.

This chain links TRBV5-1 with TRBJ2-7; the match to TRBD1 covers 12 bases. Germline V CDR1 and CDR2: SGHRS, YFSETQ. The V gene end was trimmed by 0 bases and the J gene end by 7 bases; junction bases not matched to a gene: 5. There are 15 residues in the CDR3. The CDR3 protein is CASSLGGQGAREQYF. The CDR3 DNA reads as TGCGCCAGCAGCTTGGGGGGACAGGGGGCTAGGGAGCAGTACTTC. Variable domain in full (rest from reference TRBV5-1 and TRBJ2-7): KAGVTQTPRYLIKTRGQQVTLSCSPISGHRSVSWYQQTPGQGLQFLFEYFSETQRNKGNFPGRFSGRQFSNSRSEMNVSTLELGDSALYLCASSLGGQGAREQYFGPGTRLTVT.

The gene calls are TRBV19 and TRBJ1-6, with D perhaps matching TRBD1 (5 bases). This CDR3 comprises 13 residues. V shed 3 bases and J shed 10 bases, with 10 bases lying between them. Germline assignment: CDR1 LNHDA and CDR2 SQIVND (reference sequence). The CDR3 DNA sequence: TGTGCCAGTAGTATCAGGGTACGGTCACCCCTCCACTTT. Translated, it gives CASSIRVRSPLHF. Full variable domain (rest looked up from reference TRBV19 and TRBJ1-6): DGGITQSPKYLFRKEGQNVTLSCEQNLNHDAMYWYRQDPGQGLRLIYYSQIVNDFQKGDIAEGYSVSREKKESFPLTVTSAQKNPTAFYLCASSIRVRSPLHFGNGTRLTVT.

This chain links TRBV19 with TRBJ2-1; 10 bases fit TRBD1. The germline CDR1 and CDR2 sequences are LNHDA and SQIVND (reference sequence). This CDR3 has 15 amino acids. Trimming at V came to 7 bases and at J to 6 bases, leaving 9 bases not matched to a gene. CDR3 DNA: TGTGCCAGTAATCCGGACAGGGGGTTCCTCAATGAGCAGTTCTTC. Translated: CASNPDRGFLNEQFF.

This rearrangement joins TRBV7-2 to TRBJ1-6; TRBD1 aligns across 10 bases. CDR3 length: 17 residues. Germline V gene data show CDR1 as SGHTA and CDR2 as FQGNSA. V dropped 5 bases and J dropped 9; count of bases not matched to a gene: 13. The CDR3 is CASSTGFRTGGFSPLHF. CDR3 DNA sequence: TGTGCCAGCAGCACAGGGTTCAGGACAGGGGGATTTTCACCCCTCCACTTT.

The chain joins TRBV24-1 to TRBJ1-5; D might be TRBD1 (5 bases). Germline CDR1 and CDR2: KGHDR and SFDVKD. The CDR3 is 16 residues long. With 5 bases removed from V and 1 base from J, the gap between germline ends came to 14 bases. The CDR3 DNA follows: TGTGCCACCAGTGGACGGGGGGATCGGAGCAATCAGCCCCAGCATTTT. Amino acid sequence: CATSGRGDRSNQPQHF.

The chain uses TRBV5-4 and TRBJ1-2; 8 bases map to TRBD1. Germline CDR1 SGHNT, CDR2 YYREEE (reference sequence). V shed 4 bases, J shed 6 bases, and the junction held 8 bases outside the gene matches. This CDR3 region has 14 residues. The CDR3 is CASSQGQGRDGYTF. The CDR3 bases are TGTGCCAGCAGCCAAGGACAGGGAAGGGATGGCTACACCTTC.

Written as DNA, the CDR3 is TGCAGTGCTAGTGAGGGGGGGAGCTCCTACAATGAGCAGTTCTTC. Protein product: CSASEGGSSYNEQFF. This sequence joins TRBV20-1 and TRBJ2-1, with a possible D match to TRBD2 (7 bases). The CDR3 contains 15 residues. Germline V CDR1 and CDR2: DFQATT, SNEGSKA (reference sequence). The V and J ends lost 3 bases and 0 bases respectively, with 12 bases between them.

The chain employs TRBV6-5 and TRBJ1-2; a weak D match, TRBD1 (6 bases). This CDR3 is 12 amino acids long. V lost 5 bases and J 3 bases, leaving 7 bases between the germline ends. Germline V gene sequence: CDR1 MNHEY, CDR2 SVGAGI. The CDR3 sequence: CASSPGDYGYTF. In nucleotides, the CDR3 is TGTGCCAGCAGTCCAGGGGACTATGGCTACACCTTC.

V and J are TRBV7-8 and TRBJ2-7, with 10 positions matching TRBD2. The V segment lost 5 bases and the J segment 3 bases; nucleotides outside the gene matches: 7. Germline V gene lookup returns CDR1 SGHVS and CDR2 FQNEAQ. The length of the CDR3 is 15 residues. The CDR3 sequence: CASSVRLAGNYEQYF. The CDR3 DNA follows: TGTGCCAGCAGCGTCCGACTAGCGGGTAACTACGAGCAGTACTTC.

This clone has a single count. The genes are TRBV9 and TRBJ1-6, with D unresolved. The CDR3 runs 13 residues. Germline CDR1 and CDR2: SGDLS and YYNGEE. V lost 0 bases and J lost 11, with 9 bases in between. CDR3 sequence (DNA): TGTGCCAGCAGCGTAGGGGAGGGAACACCCCTCCACTTT. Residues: CASSVGEGTPLHF.

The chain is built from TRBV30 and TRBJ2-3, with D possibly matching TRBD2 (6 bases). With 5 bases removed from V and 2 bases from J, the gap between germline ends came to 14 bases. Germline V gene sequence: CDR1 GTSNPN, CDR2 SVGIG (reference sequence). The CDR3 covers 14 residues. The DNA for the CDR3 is TGTGCCTGGCGACTAGGTGTGGACACAGATACGCAGTATTTT. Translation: CAWRLGVDTDTQYF.

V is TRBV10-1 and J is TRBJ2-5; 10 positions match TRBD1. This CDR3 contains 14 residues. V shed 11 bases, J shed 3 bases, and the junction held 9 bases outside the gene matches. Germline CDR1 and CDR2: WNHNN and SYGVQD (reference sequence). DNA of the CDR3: TGCGCCTCGCAGGACAGGGGGGTTAAAGAGACCCAGTACTTC. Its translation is CASQDRGVKETQYF.

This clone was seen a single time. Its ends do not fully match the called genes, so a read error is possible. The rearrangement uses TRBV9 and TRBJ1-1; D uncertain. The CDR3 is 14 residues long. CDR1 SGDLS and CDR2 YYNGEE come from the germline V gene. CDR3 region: CASTVISGDTEAFF. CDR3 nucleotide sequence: TGTGCCAGCACCGTAATTTCCGGGGACACTGAAGCTTTCTTT.

Here the CDR3 DNA reads TGTGCCAGCAGTTACGGACTGGAATCCTACGAGCAGTACTTC. Translated: CASSYGLESYEQYF. The J gene is TRBJ2-7, the V gene TRBV6-2 or TRBV6-3, with D possibly being TRBD2 (5 bases). CDR1 is MNHEY and CDR2 is SVGEGT in the germline V gene. The CDR3 has 14 amino acids. Deletions cut 2 bases from V and 1 base from J, with 9 bases between.

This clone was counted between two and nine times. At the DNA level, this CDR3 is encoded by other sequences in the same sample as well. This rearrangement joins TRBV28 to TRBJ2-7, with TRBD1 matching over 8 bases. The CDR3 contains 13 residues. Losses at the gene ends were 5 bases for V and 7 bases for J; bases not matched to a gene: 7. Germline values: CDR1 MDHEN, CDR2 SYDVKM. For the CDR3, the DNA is TGTGCCAGCAGTCTCCCTACAGGGGGGGAGCAGTACTTC. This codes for CASSLPTGGEQYF. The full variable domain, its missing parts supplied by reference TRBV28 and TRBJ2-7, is DVKVTQSSRYLVKRTGEKVFLECVQDMDHENMFWYRQDPGLGLRLIYFSYDVKMKEKGDIPEGYSVSREKKERFSLILESASTNQTSMYLCASSLPTGGEQYFGPGTRLTVT.